This TCR beta chain was identified in a study of shared clonotypes between healthy human individuals. Study summary: Donors had three CD4 naive, three CD4 memory, two CD8 naive and one CD8 memory plate apiece.

Turning to this clone: Its antigen is not identified.

There are 17 residues in the CDR3. The germline CDR1 and CDR2 sequences are SEHNR and FQNEAQ (reference sequence). The V segment lost 3 bases and the J segment 3 bases; nucleotides outside the gene matches: 10. Study-wide points: Memory subsets generally showed smaller estimated richness than naive subsets did. A small donor pool kept down the genetic and exposure-history diversity that was represented.

CD45RO negativity and positive selection for CCR7 defined naive CD8 cells, a population that excluded terminally differentiated effector memory CD45RA+ cells. Sorted subsets were amplified in replicate PCRs using 200 to 250 ng DNA, roughly 30,000 T cell genomes. Produced via immunoSEQ multiplex PCR; TCRdb's table is partial and in-frame only. The sample lists 550,000 to 600,000 clones, 95% to 98% occurring once. This chain uses TRBV7-9 with TRBJ1-1, with TRBD1 identical over 10 bases. The source of this sequence is a man aged 25 to 40 in good health. Sequenced sample: naive CD8+ T cells sorted from blood. The CDR3 reads CASSLTPGQGSDTEAFF. The CDR3 DNA sequence: TGTGCCAGCAGCTTGACTCCGGGACAGGGGTCCGACACTGAAGCTTTCTTT.